This T cell receptor beta chain originates from a study of cytomegalovirus exposure and HLA in healthy donors. Concerning this clone: What it binds is unknown.

Whole-study findings and limits: Analysis performed later showed TCR beta chains linked to HLA being more clonally expanded than equally common others. For TCR beta chains, V- and J-gene trimming was later linked to a missense DCLRE1C variant.

PCR primers comprised 60 Vbeta and 13 Jbeta primers. Repertoires were generated with immunoSEQ multiplex PCR, while TCRdb's copy carries only in-frame clones and drops some. With about 130,000 clones in the sample, the ten largest clones hold 1.5% to 1.8%. Per the germline V gene, CDR1 is SNHLY and CDR2 is FYNNEI. The CDR3 contains 15 residues. The ends lost 5 bases at V and 2 bases at J; junction bases unmatched: 3. Those who donated were healthy bone marrow donors. Sequencing used PBMCs. The chain carries TRBV2 and TRBJ2-6; 7 bases are shared with TRBD1. This sequence was found in a woman aged 40 to 50 in good health and CMV-seronegative. The CDR3 nucleotides read TGTGCCAGCAGTACAGGGGTCACTGGGGCCAACGTCCTGACTTTC. Translation gives CASSTGVTGANVLTF. Together with reference TRBV2 and TRBJ2-6, the CDR3 gives the full variable domain: EPEVTQTPSHQVTQMGQEVILRCVPISNHLYFYWYRQILGQKVEFLVSFYNNEISEKSEIFDDQFSVERPDGSNFTLKIRSTKLEDSAMYFCASSTGVTGANVLTFGAGSRLTVL.